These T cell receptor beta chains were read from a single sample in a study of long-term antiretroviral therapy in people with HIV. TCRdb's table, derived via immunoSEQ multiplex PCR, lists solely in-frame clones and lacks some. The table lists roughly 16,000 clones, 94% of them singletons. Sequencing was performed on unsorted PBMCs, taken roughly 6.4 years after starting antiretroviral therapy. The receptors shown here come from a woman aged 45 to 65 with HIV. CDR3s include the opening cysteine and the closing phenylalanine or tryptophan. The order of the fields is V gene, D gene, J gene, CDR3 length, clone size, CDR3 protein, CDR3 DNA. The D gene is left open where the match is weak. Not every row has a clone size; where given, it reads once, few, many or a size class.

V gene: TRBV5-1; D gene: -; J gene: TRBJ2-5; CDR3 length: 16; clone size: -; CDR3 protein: CASSLTGGPGQETQYF; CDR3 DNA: TGCGCCAGCAGCTTAACGGGGGGCCCGGGACAAGAGACCCAGTACTTC
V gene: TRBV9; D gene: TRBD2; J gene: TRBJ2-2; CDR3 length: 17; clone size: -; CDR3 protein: CASSVALAGDGTGELFF; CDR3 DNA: TGTGCCAGCAGCGTAGCACTAGCGGGAGATGGCACCGGGGAGCTGTTTTTT
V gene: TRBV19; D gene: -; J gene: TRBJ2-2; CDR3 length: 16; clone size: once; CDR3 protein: CASSISGQTNTGELFF; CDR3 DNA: TGTGCCAGTAGTATATCGGGGCAGACGAACACCGGGGAGCTGTTTTTT
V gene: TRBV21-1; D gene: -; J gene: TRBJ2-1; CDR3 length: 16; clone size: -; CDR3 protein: CASSKVYPRGPNEQFF; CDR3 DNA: TGTGCCAGCAGCAAAGTATACCCTCGTGGTCCCAATGAGCAGTTCTTC
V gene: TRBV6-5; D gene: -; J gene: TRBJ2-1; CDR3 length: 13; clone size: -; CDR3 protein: CASSPLRLNEQFF; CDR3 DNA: TGTGCCAGCAGTCCACTCAGACTCAATGAGCAGTTCTTC
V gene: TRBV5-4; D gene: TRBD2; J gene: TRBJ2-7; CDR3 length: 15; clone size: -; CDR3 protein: CASAGGTSGIYEQYF; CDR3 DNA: TGTGCCAGCGCCGGAGGGACTAGCGGGATCTATGAGCAGTACTTC
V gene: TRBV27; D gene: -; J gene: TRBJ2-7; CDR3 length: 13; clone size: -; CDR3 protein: CASSLMRGYEQYF; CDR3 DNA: TGTGCCAGCAGTTTAATGCGAGGATACGAGCAGTACTTC
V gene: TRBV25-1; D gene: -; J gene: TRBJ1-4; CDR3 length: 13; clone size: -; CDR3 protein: CASSRLTNEKLFF; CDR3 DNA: TGTGCCAGCAGTCGGTTAACTAATGAAAAACTGTTTTTT
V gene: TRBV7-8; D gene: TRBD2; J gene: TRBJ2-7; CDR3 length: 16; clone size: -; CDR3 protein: CASSVLQGLPFYEQYF; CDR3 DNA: TGTGCCAGCAGCGTACTTCAGGGACTACCTTTCTACGAGCAGTACTTC
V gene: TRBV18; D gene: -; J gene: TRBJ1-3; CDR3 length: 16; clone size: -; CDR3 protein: CASSPRGANSGNTIYF; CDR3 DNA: TGTGCCAGCTCACCACGAGGGGCCAACTCTGGAAACACCATATATTTT
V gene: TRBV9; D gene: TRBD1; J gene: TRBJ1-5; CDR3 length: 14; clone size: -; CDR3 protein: CASSVGQGGQPQHF; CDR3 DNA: TGTGCCAGCAGCGTGGGACAGGGGGGTCAGCCCCAGCATTTT
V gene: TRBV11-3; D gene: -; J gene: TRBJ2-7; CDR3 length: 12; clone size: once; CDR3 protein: CASSSGNYEQYF; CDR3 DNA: TGTGCCAGCAGCTCTGGAAACTACGAGCAGTACTTC
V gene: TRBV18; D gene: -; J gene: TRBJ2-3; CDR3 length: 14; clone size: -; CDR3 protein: CASSPLSNSDTQYF; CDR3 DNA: TGTGCCAGCTCACCCCTGTCCAACTCAGATACGCAGTATTTT
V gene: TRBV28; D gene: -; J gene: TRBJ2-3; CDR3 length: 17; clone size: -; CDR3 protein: CASSSDRLVPRGDTQYF; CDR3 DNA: TGTGCCAGCAGTTCCGATAGACTAGTCCCTAGGGGGGATACGCAGTATTTT
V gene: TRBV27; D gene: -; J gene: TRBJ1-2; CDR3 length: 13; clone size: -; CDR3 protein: CASSPTSGGGYTF; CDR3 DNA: TGTGCCAGCAGTCCCACCTCCGGGGGGGGCTACACCTTC
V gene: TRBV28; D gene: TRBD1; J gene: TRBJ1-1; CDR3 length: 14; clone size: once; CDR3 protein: CASRTGQGIPEAFF; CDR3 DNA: TGTGCCAGCAGAACGGGACAGGGAATACCTGAAGCTTTCTTT
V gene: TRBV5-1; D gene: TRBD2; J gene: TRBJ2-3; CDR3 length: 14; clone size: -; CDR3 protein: CASGLAGVTDTQYF; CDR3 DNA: TGCGCCAGCGGACTAGCGGGGGTCACAGATACGCAGTATTTT
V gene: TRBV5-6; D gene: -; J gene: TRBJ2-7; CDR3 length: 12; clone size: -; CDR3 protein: CASSLVNGEQYF; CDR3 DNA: TGTGCCAGCAGCTTGGTTAACGGCGAGCAGTACTTC
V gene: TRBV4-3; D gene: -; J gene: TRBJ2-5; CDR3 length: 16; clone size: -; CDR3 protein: CASSQGVTAVDETQYF; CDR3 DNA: TGCGCCAGCAGCCAGGGTGTGACAGCGGTTGACGAGACCCAGTACTTC
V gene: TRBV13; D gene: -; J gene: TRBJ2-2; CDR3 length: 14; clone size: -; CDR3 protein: CASSLGRVSGELFF; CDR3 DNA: TGTGCCAGCAGCTTAGGGCGGGTCAGCGGGGAGCTGTTTTTT
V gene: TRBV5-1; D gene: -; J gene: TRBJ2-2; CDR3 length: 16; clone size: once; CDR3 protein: CASRLRAGESTGELFF; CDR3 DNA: TGCGCCAGCAGATTGAGGGCAGGGGAGAGCACCGGGGAGCTGTTTTTT
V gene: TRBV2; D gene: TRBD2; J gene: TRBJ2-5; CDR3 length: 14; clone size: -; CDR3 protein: CASSEMAGVKTQYF; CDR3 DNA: TGTGCCAGCAGTGAGATGGCGGGAGTAAAGACCCAGTACTTC
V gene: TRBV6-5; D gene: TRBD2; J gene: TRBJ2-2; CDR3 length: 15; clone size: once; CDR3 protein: CASSRTSGGTGELFF; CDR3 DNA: TGTGCCAGCAGTAGGACTAGCGGGGGGACCGGGGAGCTGTTTTTT
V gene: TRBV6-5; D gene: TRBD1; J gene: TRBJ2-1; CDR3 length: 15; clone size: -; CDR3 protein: CASRPDRGQYGEKFF; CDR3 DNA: TGTGCCAGCAGACCGGACAGGGGGCAATACGGGGAAAAGTTCTTC
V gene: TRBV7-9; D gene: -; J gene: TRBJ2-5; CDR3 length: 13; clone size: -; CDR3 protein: CASSFDFQETQYF; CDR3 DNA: TGTGCCAGCAGCTTTGACTTCCAAGAGACCCAGTACTTC
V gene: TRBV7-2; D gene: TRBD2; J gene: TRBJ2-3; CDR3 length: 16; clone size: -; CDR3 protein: CASSLNSGTSTDTQYF; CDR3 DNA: TGTGCCAGCAGCTTAAATAGCGGGACGAGCACAGATACGCAGTATTTT
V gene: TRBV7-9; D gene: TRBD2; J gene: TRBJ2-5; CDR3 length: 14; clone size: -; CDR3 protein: CASSLGSGSETQYF; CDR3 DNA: TGTGCCAGCAGCTTAGGAAGCGGGAGTGAGACCCAGTACTTC
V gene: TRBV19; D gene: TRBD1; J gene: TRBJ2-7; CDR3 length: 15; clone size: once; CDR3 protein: CASSADRGRKYEQYF; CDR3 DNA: TGTGCCAGTAGTGCCGACAGGGGGCGCAAATACGAGCAGTACTTC
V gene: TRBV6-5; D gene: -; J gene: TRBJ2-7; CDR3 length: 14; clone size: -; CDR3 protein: CASSQLQGFYEQYF; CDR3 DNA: TGTGCCAGCAGCCAACTACAGGGCTTCTACGAGCAGTACTTC
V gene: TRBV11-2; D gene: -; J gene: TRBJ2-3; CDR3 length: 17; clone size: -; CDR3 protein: CASSLDLAATFTDTQYF; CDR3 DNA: TGTGCCAGCAGCTTAGATTTGGCCGCAACTTTCACAGATACGCAGTATTTT
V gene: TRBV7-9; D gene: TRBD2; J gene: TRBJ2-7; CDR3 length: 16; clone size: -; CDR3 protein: CASSPRTSGSIYEQYF; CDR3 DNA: TGTGCCAGCAGCCCGCGGACTAGCGGGAGTATATACGAGCAGTACTTC
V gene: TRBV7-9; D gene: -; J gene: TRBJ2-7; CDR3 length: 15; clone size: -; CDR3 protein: CASSLYLDAAYEQYF; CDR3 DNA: TGTGCCAGCAGCTTGTACTTGGACGCGGCCTACGAGCAGTACTTC
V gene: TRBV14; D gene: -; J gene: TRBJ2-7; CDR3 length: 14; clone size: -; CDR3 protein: CASSQNLGSYEQYF; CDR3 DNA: TGTGCCAGCAGCCAAAATCTTGGCTCCTACGAGCAGTACTTC
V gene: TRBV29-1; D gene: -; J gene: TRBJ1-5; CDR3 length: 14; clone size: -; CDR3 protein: CSVAAGMGDQPQHF; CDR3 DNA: TGCAGCGTTGCCGCGGGAATGGGGGATCAGCCCCAGCATTTT
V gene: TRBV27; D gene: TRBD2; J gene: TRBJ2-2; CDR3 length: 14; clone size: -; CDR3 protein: CASSFAGGPGELFF; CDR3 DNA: TGTGCCAGCAGTTTCGCGGGAGGGCCCGGGGAGCTGTTTTTT
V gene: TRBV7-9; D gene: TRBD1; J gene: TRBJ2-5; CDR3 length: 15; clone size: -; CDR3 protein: CASSLGQPSQETQYF; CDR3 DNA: TGTGCCAGCAGCCTGGGACAGCCGTCCCAAGAGACCCAGTACTTC
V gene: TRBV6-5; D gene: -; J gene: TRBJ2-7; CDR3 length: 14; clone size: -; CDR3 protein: CASSYRGSVYEQYF; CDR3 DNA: TGTGCCAGCAGTTACAGGGGGTCGGTCTACGAGCAGTACTTC
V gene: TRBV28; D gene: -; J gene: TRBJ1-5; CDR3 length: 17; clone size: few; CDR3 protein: CASSLSTHVKYNQPQHF; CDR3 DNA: TGTGCCAGCAGTTTATCCACACATGTGAAGTACAATCAGCCCCAGCATTTT
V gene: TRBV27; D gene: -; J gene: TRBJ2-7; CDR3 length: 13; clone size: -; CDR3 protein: CASSPVGLNEQYF; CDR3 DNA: TGTGCCAGCAGTCCAGTCGGGTTGAACGAGCAGTACTTC
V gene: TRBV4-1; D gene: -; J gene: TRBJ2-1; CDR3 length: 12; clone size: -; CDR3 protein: CASSQPGNEQFF; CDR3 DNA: TGCGCCAGCAGTCAGCCTGGGAATGAGCAGTTCTTC
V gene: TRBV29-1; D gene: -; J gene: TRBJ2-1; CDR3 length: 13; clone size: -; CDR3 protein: CSVEREVGNEQFF; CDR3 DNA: TGCAGCGTTGAACGGGAAGTCGGTAATGAGCAGTTCTTC